This T cell receptor (beta chain) is from a study of Ad26.COV2.S vaccination and SARS-CoV-2 variants. Study summary: By the intramuscular route, Ad26.COV2.S was given once, or twice 56 days apart.

Produced via immunoSEQ multiplex PCR; TCRdb's table is partial and in-frame only. The repertoire includes some 410,000 clones, approximately 90% of them detected once, and less than 2% sits in the top ten. Treatment of the sample: some 20 received Ad26.COV2.S at low or high dose, single or two shots; several received placebo; per-sample allocation not given. Collection of samples fell on day 63 after the first vaccine or placebo injection. The source was peripheral blood, collected in a trial of Ad26.COV2.S vaccine versus placebo. This clonotype was sampled from a person aged 18 to 65 who received the Ad26.COV2.S COVID-19 vaccine or a placebo.

Here the CDR3 reads CASSHPPDLRNTQYF. CDR3 DNA: TGTGCCAGCAGCCATCCGCCGGACCTGAGAAATACGCAGTATTTT. V and J are TRBV7-2 and TRBJ2-3; D unresolved. This CDR3 spans 15 amino acids. Germline loops: CDR1 SGHTA, CDR2 FQGNSA. The germline V and J ends were trimmed by 5 bases and 7 bases, with 19 bases remaining between them.